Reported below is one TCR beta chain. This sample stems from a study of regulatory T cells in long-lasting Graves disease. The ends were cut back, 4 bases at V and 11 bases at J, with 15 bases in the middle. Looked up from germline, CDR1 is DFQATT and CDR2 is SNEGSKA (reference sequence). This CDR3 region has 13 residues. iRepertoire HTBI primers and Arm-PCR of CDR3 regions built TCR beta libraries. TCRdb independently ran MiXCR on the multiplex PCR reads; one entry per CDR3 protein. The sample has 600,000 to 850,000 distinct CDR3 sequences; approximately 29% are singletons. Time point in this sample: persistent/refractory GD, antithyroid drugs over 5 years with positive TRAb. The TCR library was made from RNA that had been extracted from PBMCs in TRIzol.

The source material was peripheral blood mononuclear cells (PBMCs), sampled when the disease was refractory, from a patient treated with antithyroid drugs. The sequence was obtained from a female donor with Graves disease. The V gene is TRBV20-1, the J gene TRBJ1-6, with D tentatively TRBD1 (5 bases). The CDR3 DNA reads TGCAGTGCTACACCCGGGGCCAGAGCACCCCTCCACTTT. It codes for CSATPGARAPLHF.